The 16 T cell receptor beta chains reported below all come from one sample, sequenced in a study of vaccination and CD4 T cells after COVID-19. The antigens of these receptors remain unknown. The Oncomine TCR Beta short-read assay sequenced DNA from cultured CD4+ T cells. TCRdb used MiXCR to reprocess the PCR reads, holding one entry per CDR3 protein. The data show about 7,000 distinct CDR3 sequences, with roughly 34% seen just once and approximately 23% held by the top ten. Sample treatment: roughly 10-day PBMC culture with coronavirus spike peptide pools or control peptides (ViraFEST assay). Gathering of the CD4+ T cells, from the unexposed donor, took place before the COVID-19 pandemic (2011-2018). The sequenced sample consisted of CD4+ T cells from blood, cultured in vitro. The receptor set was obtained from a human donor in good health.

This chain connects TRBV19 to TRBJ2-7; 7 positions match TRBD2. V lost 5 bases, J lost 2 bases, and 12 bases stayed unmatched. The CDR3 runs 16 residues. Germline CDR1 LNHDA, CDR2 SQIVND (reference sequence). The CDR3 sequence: CASSGRGERGAYEQYF. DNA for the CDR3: TGTGCCAGTAGTGGCCGTGGCGAGCGGGGAGCCTACGAGCAGTACTTC.

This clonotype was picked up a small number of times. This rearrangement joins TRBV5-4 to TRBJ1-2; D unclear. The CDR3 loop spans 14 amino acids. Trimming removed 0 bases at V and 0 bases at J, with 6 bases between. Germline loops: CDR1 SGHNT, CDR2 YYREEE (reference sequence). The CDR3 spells CASSLGGTNYGYTF. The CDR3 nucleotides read TGTGCCAGCAGCTTGGGTGGGACTAACTATGGCTACACCTTC.

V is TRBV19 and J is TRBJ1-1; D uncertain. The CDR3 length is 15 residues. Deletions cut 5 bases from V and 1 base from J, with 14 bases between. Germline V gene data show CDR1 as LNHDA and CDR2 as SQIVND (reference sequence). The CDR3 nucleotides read TGTGCCAGTAGTGAGGTTTCGGCCGAGAACACTGAAGCTTTCTTT. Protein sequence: CASSEVSAENTEAFF. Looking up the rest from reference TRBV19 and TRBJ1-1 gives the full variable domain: DGGITQSPKYLFRKEGQNVTLSCEQNLNHDAMYWYRQDPGQGLRLIYYSQIVNDFQKGDIAEGYSVSREKKESFPLTVTSAQKNPTAFYLCASSEVSAENTEAFFGQGTRLTVV.

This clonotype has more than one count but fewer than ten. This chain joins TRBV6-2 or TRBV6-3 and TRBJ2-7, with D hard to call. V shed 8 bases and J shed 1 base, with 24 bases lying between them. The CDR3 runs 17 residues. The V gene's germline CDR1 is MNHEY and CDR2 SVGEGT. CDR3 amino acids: CASYHSLRLPQSYEQYF. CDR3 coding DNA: TGTGCCAGCTACCATAGCCTCCGCCTCCCTCAATCCTACGAGCAGTACTTC.

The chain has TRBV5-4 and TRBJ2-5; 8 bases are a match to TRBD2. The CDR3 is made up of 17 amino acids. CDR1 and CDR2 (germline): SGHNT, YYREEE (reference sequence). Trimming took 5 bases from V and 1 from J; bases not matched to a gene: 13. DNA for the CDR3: TGTGCCAGCAGTCCCTGGCGGGCGGGGGGCCTCCAAGAGACCCAGTACTTC. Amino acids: CASSPWRAGGLQETQYF.

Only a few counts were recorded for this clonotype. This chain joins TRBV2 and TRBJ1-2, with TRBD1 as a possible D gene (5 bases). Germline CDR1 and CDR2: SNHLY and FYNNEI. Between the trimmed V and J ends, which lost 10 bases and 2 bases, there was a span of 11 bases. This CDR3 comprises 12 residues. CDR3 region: CAKRDVNYGYTF. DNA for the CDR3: TGTGCCAAACGGGACGTCAACTATGGCTACACCTTC.

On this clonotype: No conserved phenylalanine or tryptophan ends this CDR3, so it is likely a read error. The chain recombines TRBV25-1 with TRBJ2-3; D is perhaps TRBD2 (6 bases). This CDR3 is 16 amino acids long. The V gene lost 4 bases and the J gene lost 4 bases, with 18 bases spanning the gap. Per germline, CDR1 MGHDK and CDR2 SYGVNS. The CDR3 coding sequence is TGTGCCAGCAGTGGGCAGTCGTCTAGCGCTTCAGATACGCAGTATCTT. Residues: CASSGQSSSASDTQYL.

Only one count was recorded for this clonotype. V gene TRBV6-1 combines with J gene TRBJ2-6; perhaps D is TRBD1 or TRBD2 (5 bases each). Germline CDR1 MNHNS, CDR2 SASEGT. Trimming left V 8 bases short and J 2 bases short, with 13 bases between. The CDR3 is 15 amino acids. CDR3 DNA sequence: TGTGCCAGCCGCCAGGGAGATGCTGGGGCCAACGTCCTGACTTTC. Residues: CASRQGDAGANVLTF.

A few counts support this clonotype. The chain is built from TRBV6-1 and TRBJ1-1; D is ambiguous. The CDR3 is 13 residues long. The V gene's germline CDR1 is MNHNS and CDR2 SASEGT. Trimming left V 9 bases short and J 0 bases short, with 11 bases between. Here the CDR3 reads CASRRELNTEAFF. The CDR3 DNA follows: TGTGCCAGTCGCCGGGAGCTGAACACTGAAGCTTTCTTT.

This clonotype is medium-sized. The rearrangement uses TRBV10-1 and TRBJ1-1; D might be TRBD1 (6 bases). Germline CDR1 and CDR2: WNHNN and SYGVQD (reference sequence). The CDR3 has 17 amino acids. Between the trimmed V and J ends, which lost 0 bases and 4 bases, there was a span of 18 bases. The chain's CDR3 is CASSESGGGGSSTEAFF. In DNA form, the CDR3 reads TGCGCCAGCAGTGAGTCGGGTGGGGGGGGCTCTTCCACTGAAGCTTTCTTT.

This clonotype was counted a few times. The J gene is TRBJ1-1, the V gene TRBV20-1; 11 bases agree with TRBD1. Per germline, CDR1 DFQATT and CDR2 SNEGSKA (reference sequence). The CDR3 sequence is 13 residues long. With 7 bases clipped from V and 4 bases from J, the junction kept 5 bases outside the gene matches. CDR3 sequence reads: CSVAGTGGTEAFF. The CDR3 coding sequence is TGCAGTGTTGCCGGGACAGGGGGCACTGAAGCTTTCTTT.

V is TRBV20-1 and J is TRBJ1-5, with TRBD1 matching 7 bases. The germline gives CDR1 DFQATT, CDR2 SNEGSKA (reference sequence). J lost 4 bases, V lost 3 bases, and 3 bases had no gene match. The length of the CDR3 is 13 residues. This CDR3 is CSASRDSNQPQHF. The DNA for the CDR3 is TGCAGTGCTAGCCGGGACAGTAATCAGCCCCAGCATTTT.

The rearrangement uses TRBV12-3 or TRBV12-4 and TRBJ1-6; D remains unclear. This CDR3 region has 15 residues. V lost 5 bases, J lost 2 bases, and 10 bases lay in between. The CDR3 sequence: CASSIGVPYNSPLHF. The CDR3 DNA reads TGTGCCAGCAGTATCGGGGTACCCTATAATTCACCCCTCCACTTT.

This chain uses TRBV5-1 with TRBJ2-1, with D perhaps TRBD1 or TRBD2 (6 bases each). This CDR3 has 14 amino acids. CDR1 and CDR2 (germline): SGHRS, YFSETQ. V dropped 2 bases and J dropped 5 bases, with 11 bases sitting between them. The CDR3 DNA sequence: TGCGCCAGCAGCTTCGGGGGCGTCGACAATGAGCAGTTCTTC. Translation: CASSFGGVDNEQFF.

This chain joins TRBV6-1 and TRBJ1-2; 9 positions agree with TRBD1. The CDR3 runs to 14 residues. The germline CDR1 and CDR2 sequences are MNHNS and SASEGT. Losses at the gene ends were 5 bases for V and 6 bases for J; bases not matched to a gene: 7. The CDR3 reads CASSRTGTGNGYTF. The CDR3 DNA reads TGTGCCAGCAGTCGAACCGGGACAGGGAATGGCTACACCTTC.

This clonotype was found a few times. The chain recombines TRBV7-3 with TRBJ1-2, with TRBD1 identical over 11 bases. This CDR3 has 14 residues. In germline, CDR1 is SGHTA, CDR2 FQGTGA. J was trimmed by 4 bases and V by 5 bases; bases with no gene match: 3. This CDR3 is CASSPDRGRYGYTF. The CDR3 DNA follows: TGTGCCAGCAGCCCGGACAGGGGGCGCTATGGCTACACCTTC.